The 28 T cell receptor beta chains in this list originate from one sample, sequenced in a study of blood T cell repertoires in COVID-19. TCRdb keeps only in-frame clones here, not all; method: immunoSEQ multiplex PCR. Here the sample spans 13,000 or so clones, about 88% being singletons. Sequencing used peripheral blood. These TCRs come from a man at least 80 years old with acute or convalescent COVID-19.

The J gene is TRBJ2-1, the V gene TRBV29-1; D might be TRBD1 (6 bases). Trimming pared 6 bases from V and 0 bases from J, leaving 15 bases between. Germline CDR1 and CDR2: SQVTM and ANQGSEA. The length of the CDR3 is 15 residues. The CDR3 coding sequence is TGCAGCGTCGCGACAGGAAAAAGCTCCTACAATGAGCAGTTCTTC. It is translated as CSVATGKSSYNEQFF.

The chain joins TRBV25-1 to TRBJ1-1; D ambiguous. Germline values: CDR1 MGHDK, CDR2 SYGVNS. V was clipped by 6 bases and J by 4 bases, with 12 bases between them. This CDR3 has 13 amino acids. The DNA for the CDR3 is TGTGCCAGCAGGTACAACCTCGCCACTGAAGCTTTCTTT. Translating it yields CASRYNLATEAFF. The whole variable domain, remainder taken from reference TRBV25-1 and TRBJ1-1, is EADIYQTPRYLVIGTGKKITLECSQTMGHDKMYWYQQDPGMELHLIHYSYGVNSTEKGDLSSESTVSRIRTEHFPLTLESARPSHTSQYLCASRYNLATEAFFGQGTRLTVV.

The rearrangement uses TRBV5-4 and TRBJ2-3; TRBD2 matches 7 bases. V dropped 5 bases and J dropped 1; count of bases not matched to a gene: 1. CDR1 and CDR2 (germline): SGHNT, YYREEE (reference sequence). There are 13 residues in the CDR3. The DNA of the CDR3 is TGTGCCAGCAGGGGAGGGGGCACAGATACGCAGTATTTT. This translates into CASRGGGTDTQYF.

The CDR3 bases are TGTGCCAGCAGCTTCCGGGACATTCTCAACTATGGCTACACCTTC. Its protein is CASSFRDILNYGYTF. This chain connects TRBV7-8 to TRBJ1-2; possible D gene TRBD1, 6 bases. The CDR3 contains 15 residues. The germline CDR1 and CDR2 sequences are SGHVS and FQNEAQ. The V gene lost 3 bases and the J gene lost 2 bases, with 13 bases spanning the gap. The full variable domain, its missing parts supplied by reference TRBV7-8 and TRBJ1-2, is GAGVSQSPRYKVAKRGQDVALRCDPISGHVSLFWYQQALGQGPEFLTYFQNEAQLDKSGLPSDRFFAERPEGSVSTLKIQRTQQEDSAVYLCASSFRDILNYGYTFGSGTRLTVV.

V usage is TRBV29-1 and J usage is TRBJ2-5, with D tentatively TRBD1 (6 bases). This CDR3 is built from 11 residues. Germline assignment: CDR1 SQVTM and CDR2 ANQGSEA. V was clipped by 8 bases and J by 5 bases, with 12 bases between them. The chain's CDR3 is CSLRGSETQYF. DNA for the CDR3: TGCAGCCTCAGGGGTTCCGAGACCCAGTACTTC.

The chain carries TRBV4-1 and TRBJ2-1; D may be TRBD1 (6 bases). Trimming took off 4 bases at V and 12 bases at J, with 28 bases between the two ends. Germline-derived CDR1 and CDR2 are MGHRA and YSYEKL. This CDR3 is built from 17 residues. The CDR3 DNA follows: TGCGCCAGCAGCCCTATATTGCCTAAGGGGGTGCCCAAAGGGCAGTTCTTC. Protein sequence: CASSPILPKGVPKGQFF.

V usage is TRBV5-1 and J usage is TRBJ2-1; 7 nucleotides line up with TRBD2. The CDR3 has 15 residues. Trimming took 1 base from V and 3 from J; bases not matched to a gene: 4. Germline values: CDR1 SGHRS, CDR2 YFSETQ. Here the CDR3 reads CASSLLGGGYNEQFF. The CDR3 DNA reads TGCGCCAGCAGCTTGCTGGGGGGGGGCTACAATGAGCAGTTCTTC.

The chain links TRBV7-6 to TRBJ1-6; D may be TRBD1 (5 bases). This CDR3 has 15 amino acids. Trimming pared 2 bases from V and 9 bases from J, leaving 14 bases between. Germline CDR1 reads SGHVS; CDR2 reads FNYEAQ. The CDR3 protein is CASSLLPGSTSPLHF. CDR3 coding DNA: TGTGCCAGCAGCTTATTACCAGGGTCCACTTCACCCCTCCACTTT.

V usage is TRBV12-5 and J usage is TRBJ2-1; 9 nucleotides match TRBD1. The CDR3 has 14 amino acids. Trimming cost V 7 bases and J 6 bases; bases outside gene matches: 7. Germline V CDR1 and CDR2: LGHNT, FRNRAP. As DNA, the CDR3 is TGTGCTAGTGAGGGGGACAGGGTAATCAATGAGCAGTTCTTC. Its protein is CASEGDRVINEQFF.

This chain links TRBV2 with TRBJ2-7; possibly TRBD1 for D (6 bases). The germline CDR1 and CDR2 sequences are SNHLY and FYNNEI. Trimming removed 6 bases from V and 2 bases from J, with 14 bases in between. There are 14 residues in the CDR3. The CDR3 spells CASRRDTYPYEQYF. DNA of the CDR3: TGTGCCAGCAGACGGGACACATACCCCTACGAGCAGTACTTC.

The chain couples TRBV5-1 to TRBJ1-2, with D hard to call. CDR3 size: 13 residues. V lost 2 bases and J 8 bases, leaving 13 bases between the germline ends. Germline V gene data show CDR1 as SGHRS and CDR2 as YFSETQ. CDR3 sequence reads: CASSFNGGRGYTF. DNA for the CDR3: TGCGCCAGCAGCTTCAATGGAGGACGCGGCTACACCTTC. The variable domain in full, with the rest retrieved from reference TRBV5-1 and TRBJ1-2, is KAGVTQTPRYLIKTRGQQVTLSCSPISGHRSVSWYQQTPGQGLQFLFEYFSETQRNKGNFPGRFSGRQFSNSRSEMNVSTLELGDSALYLCASSFNGGRGYTFGSGTRLTVV.

Note on this clone: The junction departs from the called germline gene at one end, perhaps through a read error. The V and J genes are TRBV11-3 and TRBJ1-2, with D unclear. Germline V gene data show CDR1 as SGHNT and CDR2 as YENEEA. The CDR3 contains 15 residues. In DNA form, the CDR3 reads TGTGCCAGCAGCCAGCAAGGGCAAGGGCAAAACCCTAGCTTCTTC. Protein sequence: CASSQQGQGQNPSFF.

The rearrangement joins TRBV7-3 to TRBJ2-3, with 7 bases matching TRBD1. Germline-derived CDR1 and CDR2 are SGHTA and FQGTGA. The CDR3 consists of 14 residues. V lost 3 bases to trimming and J lost 6 bases; unmatched junction nucleotides: 6. CDR3 sequence: CASSFSGGVDTQYF. The CDR3 DNA reads as TGTGCCAGCAGCTTCTCAGGGGGAGTGGATACGCAGTATTTT.

The rearrangement joins TRBV30 to TRBJ1-1, with 8 positions matching TRBD1. CDR3 length: 14 amino acids. Looked up from germline, CDR1 is GTSNPN and CDR2 is SVGIG (reference sequence). Trimming at V came to 2 bases and at J to 6 bases, leaving 8 bases not matched to a gene. The CDR3 DNA sequence: TGTGCCTGGAGTACCGGACAGGGTCTGGCTGAAGCTTTCTTT. Protein product: CAWSTGQGLAEAFF. The full variable domain, in which reference TRBV30 and TRBJ1-1 provide the parts outside the CDR3, is SQTIHQWPATLVQPVGSPLSLECTVEGTSNPNLYWYRQAAGRGLQLLFYSVGIGQISSEVPQNLSASRPQDRQFILSSKKLLLSDSGFYLCAWSTGQGLAEAFFGQGTRLTVV.

The rearrangement links TRBV6-5 to TRBJ1-1; 8 bases are shared with TRBD1. The length of the CDR3 is 13 residues. The V segment lost 10 bases and the J segment 4 bases; nucleotides outside the gene matches: 8. From germline, CDR1 is MNHEY and CDR2 SVGAGI. Here the CDR3 reads CATKLQGGTEAFF. The CDR3 nucleotides read TGTGCCACCAAATTACAGGGGGGCACTGAAGCTTTCTTT.

The chain uses TRBV7-3 and TRBJ2-7; TRBD1 matches 9 bases. Germline loops: CDR1 SGHTA, CDR2 FQGTGA. The CDR3 runs 16 residues. The V segment lost 3 bases and the J segment 2 bases; nucleotides outside the gene matches: 8. The CDR3 region is CASSFIRDRATYEQYF. The CDR3 DNA reads TGTGCCAGCAGCTTTATCCGGGACAGGGCCACCTACGAGCAGTACTTC.

This sequence joins TRBV6-2 or TRBV6-3 and TRBJ2-5, with TRBD2 matching 8 bases. The V and J ends lost 4 bases and 5 bases, in that order; junction bases with no gene match: 6. Per germline, CDR1 MNHEY and CDR2 SVGEGT. This CDR3 contains 14 residues. The chain's CDR3 is CASSSGRAVETQYF. CDR3 sequence (DNA): TGTGCCAGCAGTTCCGGGAGGGCCGTGGAGACCCAGTACTTC.

This clone was counted a few times. The V and J genes are TRBV7-9 and TRBJ2-1; 9 bases are shared with TRBD2. Per germline, CDR1 SEHNR and CDR2 FQNEAQ (reference sequence). After removal of 1 base from V and 1 base from J, the junction contained 5 bases not matched to a gene. CDR3 length: 17 residues. CDR3 in amino acids: CASSLGGGASSYNEQFF. The CDR3 DNA follows: TGTGCCAGCAGCTTAGGCGGGGGGGCCTCGTCCTACAATGAGCAGTTCTTC.

This rearrangement joins TRBV6-5 to TRBJ1-4, with 7 positions matching TRBD1. CDR1 MNHEY and CDR2 SVGAGI come from the germline V gene. With 0 bases clipped from V and 8 bases from J, the junction kept 3 bases outside the gene matches. This CDR3 is 14 amino acids long. The CDR3 DNA sequence: TGTGCCAGCAGTTACTCTTGGGACAGCGAAAAACTGTTTTTT. Amino acids: CASSYSWDSEKLFF.

This chain uses TRBV11-3 with TRBJ2-5; D might be TRBD2 (5 bases). The CDR3 is 14 residues long. Germline loops: CDR1 SGHNT, CDR2 YENEEA. V was pared by 5 bases and J by 4 bases, with 14 bases between. The CDR3 loop reads CASSARGARETQYF. In DNA form, the CDR3 reads TGTGCCAGCAGCGCTCGGGGAGCTCGAGAGACCCAGTACTTC.

This chain connects TRBV18 to TRBJ2-7; 10 bases align to TRBD1. V shed 6 bases, J shed 1 base, and the junction held 3 bases outside the gene matches. The CDR3 runs 14 residues. Looked up from germline, CDR1 is KGHSH and CDR2 is LQKENI. CDR3 nucleotides: TGTGCCAGCTCCCCGGGACAGGGGTCCTACGAGCAGTACTTC. Translating gives CASSPGQGSYEQYF.

The chain joins TRBV5-4 to TRBJ1-4, with D possibly matching TRBD1 (6 bases). The V end was cut by 3 bases, the J end by 0 bases, with 18 bases between. The V gene's germline CDR1 is SGHNT and CDR2 YYREEE (reference sequence). There are 18 residues in the CDR3. CDR3 in amino acids: CASSYAFQGPATNEKLFF. The CDR3, as DNA: TGTGCCAGCAGCTACGCCTTTCAGGGGCCCGCAACTAATGAAAAACTGTTTTTT.

CDR3 sequence: CASSSVLYGELFF. CDR3 DNA sequence: TGTGCCAGCAGCTCAGTCTTATACGGGGAGCTGTTTTTT. The rearrangement links TRBV7-8 to TRBJ2-2; D is undetermined. Germline lookup yields CDR1 SGHVS and CDR2 FQNEAQ. The CDR3 loop spans 13 amino acids. The V and J ends lost 4 bases and 7 bases respectively, with 10 bases between them.

The chain uses TRBV28 and TRBJ2-7, with a possible D match to TRBD1 (6 bases). The length of the CDR3 is 15 residues. Germline V gene data show CDR1 as MDHEN and CDR2 as SYDVKM. Trimming stripped 4 bases from V and 1 base from J, with 14 bases between. DNA of the CDR3: TGTGCCAGCAGTTCGTTGACAGGAGCGTCCTACGAGCAGTACTTC. Its translation: CASSSLTGASYEQYF.

The chain combines TRBV18 with TRBJ1-6; D not resolved. This CDR3 comprises 16 residues. With 0 bases removed from V and 7 bases from J, the gap between germline ends came to 13 bases. Germline V CDR1 and CDR2: KGHSH, LQKENI. The chain's CDR3 is CASSPPQGRENSPLHF. Written as DNA, the CDR3 is TGTGCCAGCTCACCACCGCAAGGCCGGGAGAATTCACCCCTCCACTTT.

The chain couples TRBV14 to TRBJ1-2; possible D gene TRBD1, 6 bases. The CDR3 loop spans 18 amino acids. From germline, CDR1 is SGHDN and CDR2 FVKESK. Trimming left V 4 bases short and J 1 base short, with 22 bases between. The DNA of the CDR3 is TGTGCCAGCAGCCGCTACTCCGGTGGGGGGGCGAGTAACTATGGCTACACCTTC. Its protein product is CASSRYSGGGASNYGYTF.

In this sample, this clone turned up a few times. The chain uses TRBV6-5 and TRBJ1-5, with D unresolved. In germline, CDR1 is MNHEY, CDR2 SVGAGI. The V and J ends lost 5 bases and 0 bases respectively, with 8 bases between them. The CDR3 extends over 14 amino acids. This CDR3 is CASSPLRSNQPQHF. DNA for the CDR3: TGTGCCAGCAGTCCGCTGCGTAGCAATCAGCCCCAGCATTTT.

This rearrangement joins TRBV6-5 to TRBJ1-3; D may be TRBD1 (6 bases). The V end lost 5 bases, the J end lost 3 bases, and 11 bases lay between the germline ends. The germline gives CDR1 MNHEY, CDR2 SVGAGI. CDR3 length equals 14 residues. The DNA for the CDR3 is TGTGCCAGCAGTCGGACAGTTTTTGGAAACACCATATATTTT. Protein sequence: CASSRTVFGNTIYF.